The 27 T cell receptor beta chains given below trace back to one sample, sequenced in a study of response to subunit inactivated influenza vaccine (dated by TCRdb to the late 2010s). The library came from RT-PCR. Sequencing instrument: Illumina HiSeq 2500. Starting from the raw public reads, TCRdb applied fastp trimming at Q25, assembled clones with MiXCR and retained in-frame beta chains. CDR3 protein duplicates are merged, each entry listing the most common genes and DNA. Recorded for this sample are approximately 520,000 distinct CDR3 sequences; about 25% of them occurred a single time. The top ten constitute approximately 2% of the sample. The sequences come from CD4+ T cells sorted from PBMCs, collected 4 to 6 days after vaccination. The receptors were sampled from a man in his forties or fifties who received an inactivated influenza vaccine. Donor details come from another sample of the same person, matched by shared clones.

This clonotype was detected only a few times. CDR3 amino acids: CASSVELAGANEQFF. CDR3 DNA sequence: TGTGCCAGCAGCGTAGAACTAGCGGGGGCCAATGAGCAGTTCTTC. This chain connects TRBV9 to TRBJ2-1; 11 bases fit TRBD2. Per germline, CDR1 SGDLS and CDR2 YYNGEE. This CDR3 is 15 amino acids long. Trimming at V came to 0 bases and at J to 6 bases, leaving 2 bases not matched to a gene.

This clonotype was counted a few times. The J gene is TRBJ2-5, the V gene TRBV4-1, with D unclear. This CDR3 spans 14 amino acids. CDR1 is MGHRA, CDR2 YSYEKL, per germline. Deletions cut 1 base from V and 5 bases from J, with 11 bases between. The CDR3 bases are TGCGCCAGCAGCCAAGGAAATCAGTGGGAGACCCAGTACTTC. Translated, it gives CASSQGNQWETQYF.

The sample holds a few counts of this clonotype. In nucleotides, the CDR3 is TGTGCCAGCAGCGTAGTCCCCTCTAGCGGGAGGAAGGGTGAAGCAGATACGCAGTATTTT. This sequence encodes CASSVVPSSGRKGEADTQYF. The chain carries TRBV9 and TRBJ2-3; 11 bases agree with TRBD2. CDR1 is SGDLS and CDR2 is YYNGEE in the germline V gene. V lost 0 bases and J lost 4; bases outside the gene matches: 16. The CDR3 covers 20 residues. The variable domain in full, completed from reference TRBV9 and TRBJ2-3, reads DSGVTQTPKHLITATGQRVTLRCSPRSGDLSVYWYQQSLDQGLQFLIQYYNGEERAKGNILERFSAQQFPDLHSELNLSSLELGDSALYFCASSVVPSSGRKGEADTQYFGPGTRLTVL.

This clonotype was seen only a few times. The chain couples TRBV12-3 or TRBV12-4 to TRBJ1-3, with D unresolved. Deletions cut 3 bases from V and 7 bases from J, with 10 bases between. This CDR3 contains 13 residues. CDR3 coding DNA: TGTGCCAGCAGTTTGGGGATGGCGAACACCATATATTTT. It yields the protein CASSLGMANTIYF.

The chain couples TRBV6-5 to TRBJ2-1, with a tentative D call TRBD2 (8 bases). The CDR3 length is 17 residues. The germline V and J ends were trimmed by 2 bases and 2 bases, with 16 bases remaining between them. CDR1 and CDR2 from the germline V gene are MNHEY and SVGAGI. The CDR3 reads CASSYTDRTSTYNEQFF. The CDR3 bases are TGTGCCAGCAGTTACACGGACAGGACTAGCACCTACAATGAGCAGTTCTTC.

This clonotype has only a few counts. The chain joins TRBV6-2 or TRBV6-3 to TRBJ2-1, with no clear D. Germline V gives CDR1 MNHEY, CDR2 SVGEGT. V was shortened by 0 bases and J by 6 bases, with 9 bases between the two germline ends. The CDR3 spans 14 residues. The CDR3 here is CASSYSALINEQFF. Here the CDR3 DNA reads TGTGCCAGCAGTTACTCGGCTCTCATCAATGAGCAGTTCTTC.

This clonotype was found a few times. The chain employs TRBV10-3 and TRBJ2-5; 9 bases are a match to TRBD1. The CDR3 spans 16 residues. V lost 0 bases, J lost 4 bases, and 6 bases stayed unmatched. Germline V lookup: CDR1 ENHRY, CDR2 SYGVKD. The CDR3 spells CAISESGTGQGETQYF. DNA of the CDR3: TGTGCCATCAGTGAGTCCGGGACAGGGCAGGGAGAGACCCAGTACTTC.

The chain carries TRBV11-3 and TRBJ2-1, with D perhaps matching TRBD2 (5 bases). The CDR3 runs 12 residues. The V gene lost 1 base and the J gene lost 12 bases, with 10 bases spanning the gap. Germline V gene lookup returns CDR1 SGHNT and CDR2 YENEEA. CDR3 bases: TGTGCCAGCAGCTTAGTCGGCGGGCGGCAGTTCTTC. This gives the protein CASSLVGGRQFF.

The rearrangement joins TRBV3-1 to TRBJ2-1; weak D call: TRBD2 (6 bases). There are 14 residues in the CDR3. Germline CDR1 is LGHDT and CDR2 is YNNKEL (reference sequence). Trimming took off 6 bases at V and 6 bases at J, with 15 bases between the two ends. CDR3 bases: TGTGCCAGCAGTCCTATGAGCGGGTCCAATGAGCAGTTCTTC. It encodes CASSPMSGSNEQFF.

This clonotype was counted only a few times. The chain couples TRBV20-1 to TRBJ1-1; 11 positions agree with TRBD1. V was clipped by 4 bases and J by 1 base; unmatched bases: 5. The CDR3 length is 15 residues. Per germline, CDR1 DFQATT and CDR2 SNEGSKA (reference sequence). The chain's CDR3 is CSATGTGGSNTEAFF. The DNA for the CDR3 is TGCAGTGCTACTGGGACAGGGGGATCGAACACTGAAGCTTTCTTT.

For the CDR3, the DNA is TGCAGCGTTGATAGCCTAGCGGAAATCTCGCAGTTCTTC. This gives the protein CSVDSLAEISQFF. V is TRBV29-1 and J is TRBJ2-1, with 7 bases matching TRBD2. The CDR3 length is 13 residues. V lost 3 bases and J lost 12; bases outside the gene matches: 11. The germline V gene has CDR1 SQVTM and CDR2 ANQGSEA.

V is TRBV11-2 and J is TRBJ2-1; 13 positions match TRBD2. The trim removed 6 bases at V and 6 bases at J, leaving 5 bases unmatched. Germline CDR1 reads SGHAT; CDR2 reads FQNNGV. The CDR3 has 15 residues. Here the CDR3 DNA reads TGTGCCAGCAGTCCGACTAGCGGGAGGCCCAATGAGCAGTTCTTC. Its translation is CASSPTSGRPNEQFF.

V and J are TRBV9 and TRBJ2-2; D gene uncertain. The CDR3 length is 15 residues. Germline-derived CDR1 and CDR2 are SGDLS and YYNGEE. V was cut by 5 bases and J by 3 bases, with 14 bases left in between. DNA of the CDR3: TGTGCCAGCAGGGGCCCCTTGGCGGACACCGGGGAGCTGTTTTTT. It is translated as CASRGPLADTGELFF.

The chain uses TRBV18 and TRBJ2-7; D might be TRBD1 or TRBD2, each matching 6 bases. V lost 3 bases to trimming and J lost 3 bases, with 18 bases between them. The V gene's germline CDR1 is KGHSH and CDR2 LQKENI. The CDR3 is 16 residues long. The CDR3 nucleotides read TGTGCCAGCTCACCCACGGAGGGACACTTGATCTACGAGCAGTACTTC. As protein: CASSPTEGHLIYEQYF. Based on the CDR3 plus reference TRBV18 and TRBJ2-7, the full variable domain is NAGVMQNPRHLVRRRGQEARLRCSPMKGHSHVYWYRQLPEEGLKFMVYLQKENIIDESGMPKERFSAEFPKEGPSILRIQQVVRGDSAAYFCASSPTEGHLIYEQYFGPGTRLTVT.

The V and J genes are TRBV5-4 and TRBJ2-1; 9 positions match TRBD2. Trimming at V came to 0 bases and at J to 8 bases, leaving 9 bases not matched to a gene. This CDR3 region has 16 residues. From germline, CDR1 is SGHNT and CDR2 YYREEE (reference sequence). CDR3 in amino acids: CASSLDRGGRGHEQFF. CDR3 nucleotides: TGTGCCAGCAGCTTGGATCGGGGCGGGAGGGGCCATGAGCAGTTCTTC.

The V gene is TRBV24-1, the J gene TRBJ2-2; no clear D gene. The germline V and J ends were trimmed by 5 bases and 4 bases, with 4 bases remaining between them. This CDR3 is 12 amino acids long. The V gene's germline CDR1 is KGHDR and CDR2 SFDVKD. CDR3 protein: CATSAFTGELFF. CDR3 coding DNA: TGTGCCACCAGTGCATTCACCGGGGAGCTGTTTTTT.

This clonotype was seen only a few times. DNA of the CDR3: TGCAGCGTTGGGTCGGGGCAGCAGTTCTTC. This gives the protein CSVGSGQQFF. The V and J genes are TRBV29-1 and TRBJ2-1; D could derive from TRBD1 or TRBD2 (5 bases each). The CDR3 has 10 residues. From germline, CDR1 is SQVTM and CDR2 ANQGSEA. Trimming removed 4 bases at V and 11 bases at J, with 9 bases between.

The V call is TRBV12-3 or TRBV12-4, the J call TRBJ2-3, with 8 bases lining up with TRBD2. The CDR3 runs 14 residues. V was pared by 8 bases and J by 2 bases, with 6 bases of the junction left unmatched. The CDR3 loop reads CASVAGQTTDTQYF. Here the CDR3 DNA reads TGTGCCAGCGTAGCGGGACAAACCACAGATACGCAGTATTTT.

This rearrangement joins TRBV7-9 to TRBJ2-5; 11 bases match TRBD2. The junction had 10 bases not matched to a gene; V was cut back by 3 bases and J by 7 bases. CDR3 size: 16 residues. Germline V CDR1 and CDR2: SEHNR, FQNEAQ (reference sequence). CDR3 loop: CASSFGLAGSGGTQYF. The CDR3 coding sequence is TGTGCCAGCAGCTTCGGACTAGCGGGTTCGGGGGGGACCCAGTACTTC.

This clonotype was observed many times. The junction differs from germline at one of its ends, possibly a read error. J is TRBJ2-1 and V is TRBV12-3 or TRBV12-4; a weak D match, TRBD2 (5 bases). This CDR3 has 12 residues. The CDR3 loop reads CASSLGSNEQFF. The CDR3 DNA sequence: TGTGCCAGCAGCTTAGGGAGCAATGAGCAGTTCTTC.

This CDR3 reads CASSHPDKFSYEQYF. The CDR3 region has the DNA TGCGCCAGCAGCCACCCCGACAAGTTCTCCTACGAGCAGTACTTC. V gene TRBV4-3 combines with J gene TRBJ2-7; D not resolved. There are 15 residues in the CDR3. Trimming cost V 3 bases and J 0 bases, with 12 bases left between them. Germline V gives CDR1 LGHNA, CDR2 YSLEER.

The CDR3 DNA follows: TGTGCCAGCAGTGGACCGGGCCGATATTCACCCCTCCACTTT. As protein: CASSGPGRYSPLHF. V usage is TRBV28 and J usage is TRBJ1-6; D uncertain. Germline CDR1 is MDHEN and CDR2 is SYDVKM. V was trimmed by 5 bases and J by 8 bases, leaving 13 bases between them. This CDR3 is built from 14 residues.

This clonotype was detected a few times. The chain is built from TRBV5-1 and TRBJ2-3, with 7 positions matching TRBD1. The CDR3 has 13 amino acids. Trimming cost V 7 bases and J 2 bases; bases outside gene matches: 4. Germline CDR1 SGHRS, CDR2 YFSETQ. The CDR3 coding sequence is TGCGCCAGCCGGGACAGAAACACAGATACGCAGTATTTT. Translation gives CASRDRNTDTQYF.

This chain uses TRBV4-1 with TRBJ1-2; 10 bases fit TRBD1. Trimming removed 4 bases from V and 8 bases from J; junction bases left unmatched: 10. The germline V gene has CDR1 MGHRA and CDR2 YSYEKL. The CDR3 has 15 amino acids. CDR3 sequence: CASSLSGTGVGGYTF. In nucleotides, the CDR3 is TGCGCCAGCAGCCTATCCGGGACAGGGGTAGGAGGCTACACCTTC.

A few counts support this clonotype. The chain couples TRBV5-1 to TRBJ2-2; 9 bases line up with TRBD1. The V and J ends lost 3 bases and 6 bases, in that order; junction bases with no gene match: 6. Germline values: CDR1 SGHRS, CDR2 YFSETQ. The CDR3 runs 15 residues. CDR3 DNA sequence: TGCGCCAGCAGCTCCGGGGACAGGGCAGCCGGGGAGCTGTTTTTT. Protein: CASSSGDRAAGELFF. Combining the CDR3 with reference TRBV5-1 and TRBJ2-2 gives the whole variable domain KAGVTQTPRYLIKTRGQQVTLSCSPISGHRSVSWYQQTPGQGLQFLFEYFSETQRNKGNFPGRFSGRQFSNSRSEMNVSTLELGDSALYLCASSSGDRAAGELFFGEGSRLTVL.

As to this clonotype: Lacking the conserved final phenylalanine or tryptophan, this CDR3 likely reflects a read error. The CDR3 loop is CAWSPRGGETQYI. In DNA, the CDR3 is TGTGCCTGGAGTCCTAGGGGCGGGGAGACCCAGTACATC. The chain joins TRBV30 to TRBJ2-5; D could derive from TRBD1 or TRBD2 (5 bases each). The germline V gene has CDR1 GTSNPN and CDR2 SVGIG (reference sequence). The length of the CDR3 is 13 residues. V was cut by 2 bases and J by 5 bases, with 12 bases left in between.

The V gene is TRBV20-1, the J gene TRBJ2-1; 9 bases map to TRBD1. Germline V gene lookup returns CDR1 DFQATT and CDR2 SNEGSKA (reference sequence). The V and J ends lost 6 bases and 10 bases, in that order; junction bases with no gene match: 13. The CDR3 consists of 14 residues. CDR3 loop: CSAHSTGGAGEQFF. Written as DNA, the CDR3 is TGCAGTGCCCACAGCACAGGGGGCGCGGGGGAGCAGTTCTTC.